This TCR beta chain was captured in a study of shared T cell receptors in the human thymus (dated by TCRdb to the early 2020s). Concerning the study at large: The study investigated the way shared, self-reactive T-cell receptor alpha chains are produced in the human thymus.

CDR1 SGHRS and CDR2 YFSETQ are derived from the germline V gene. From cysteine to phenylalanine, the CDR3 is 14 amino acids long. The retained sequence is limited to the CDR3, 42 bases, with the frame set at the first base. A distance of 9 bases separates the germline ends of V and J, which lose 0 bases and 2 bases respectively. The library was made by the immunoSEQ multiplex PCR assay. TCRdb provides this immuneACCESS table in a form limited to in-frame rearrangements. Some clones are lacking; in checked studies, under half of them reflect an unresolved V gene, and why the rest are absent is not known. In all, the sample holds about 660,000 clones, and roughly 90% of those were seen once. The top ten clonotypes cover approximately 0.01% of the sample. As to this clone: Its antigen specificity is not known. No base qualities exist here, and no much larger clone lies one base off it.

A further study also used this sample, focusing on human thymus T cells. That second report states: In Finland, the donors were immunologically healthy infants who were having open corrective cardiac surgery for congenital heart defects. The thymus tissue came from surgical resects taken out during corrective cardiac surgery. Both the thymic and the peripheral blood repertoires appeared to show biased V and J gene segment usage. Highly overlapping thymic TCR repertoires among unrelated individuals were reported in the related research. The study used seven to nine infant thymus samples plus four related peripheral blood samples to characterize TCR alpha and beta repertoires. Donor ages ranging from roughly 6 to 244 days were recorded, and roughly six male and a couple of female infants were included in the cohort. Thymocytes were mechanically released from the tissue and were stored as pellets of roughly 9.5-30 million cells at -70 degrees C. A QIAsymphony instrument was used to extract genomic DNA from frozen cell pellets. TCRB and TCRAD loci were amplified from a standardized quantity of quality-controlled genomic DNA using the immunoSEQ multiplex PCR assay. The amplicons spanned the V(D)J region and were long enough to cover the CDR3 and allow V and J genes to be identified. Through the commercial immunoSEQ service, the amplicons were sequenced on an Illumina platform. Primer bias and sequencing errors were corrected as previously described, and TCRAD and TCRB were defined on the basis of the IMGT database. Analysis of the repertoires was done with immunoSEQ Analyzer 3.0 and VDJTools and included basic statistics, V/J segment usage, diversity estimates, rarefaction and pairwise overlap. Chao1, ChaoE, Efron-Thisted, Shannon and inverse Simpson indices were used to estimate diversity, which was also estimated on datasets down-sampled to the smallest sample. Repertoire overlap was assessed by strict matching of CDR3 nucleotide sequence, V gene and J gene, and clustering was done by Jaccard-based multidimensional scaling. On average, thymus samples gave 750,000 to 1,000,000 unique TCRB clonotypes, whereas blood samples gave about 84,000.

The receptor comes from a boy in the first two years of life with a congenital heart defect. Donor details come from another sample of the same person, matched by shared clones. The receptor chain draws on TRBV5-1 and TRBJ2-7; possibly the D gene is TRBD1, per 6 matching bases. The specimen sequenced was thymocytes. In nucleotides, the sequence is TGCGCCAGCAGCTTGGCAGGGGAGACCTACGAGCAGTACTTC. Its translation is CASSLAGETYEQYF. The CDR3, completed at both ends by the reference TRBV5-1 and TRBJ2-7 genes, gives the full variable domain KAGVTQTPRYLIKTRGQQVTLSCSPISGHRSVSWYQQTPGQGLQFLFEYFSETQRNKGNFPGRFSGRQFSNSRSEMNVSTLELGDSALYLCASSLAGETYEQYFGPGTRLTVT.